Listed below are T cell receptor beta chains from one sample, sequenced in a study of blood T cells in healthy people across ages. Each CDR3 protein is one row after TCRdb ran MiXCR on the 5' RACE reads. The sample holds about 680,000 distinct CDR3 sequences, around 48% seen once. The sample taken for sequencing was blood. These receptors were obtained from a woman in her fifties or sixties in good health. Each CDR3 is given with its conserved first and last residue. D genes are given only for firm matches. Only some rows state a clone size, as once, few, many or a class for expanded clones.

j_call v_call clone_size d_call cdr3_nt cdr3_aa
TRBJ2-5 TRBV3-1 NA NA TGTGCCAGCAGCCAAGATCTAGTTGGGCAAGAGACCCAGTACTTC CASSQDLVGQETQYF
TRBJ1-2 TRBV4-3 NA NA TGCGCCAGCAGCCCCCGGGTCGGGAACTATGGCTACACCTTC CASSPRVGNYGYTF
TRBJ2-7 TRBV2 few NA TGTGCCAGCAAGGGGGGGTTCTCCTACGAGCAGTACTTC CASKGGFSYEQYF
TRBJ2-7 TRBV5-5 NA NA TGTGCCAGCAGCTTGTCGACTGATAGATCGTTCAAGCAGTACTTC CASSLSTDRSFKQYF
TRBJ2-7 TRBV9 NA NA TGTGCCAGCAGCGTAGATGTGACAACAAGGAACGAGCAGTACTTC CASSVDVTTRNEQYF
TRBJ2-1 TRBV7-8 once TRBD2 TGTGCCAGCAGCGTACCTCTAGCGGCTTCCTACAATGAGCAGTTCTTC CASSVPLAASYNEQFF
TRBJ1-2 TRBV6-5 NA NA TGTGCCAGCAGTTACTCCGTGACAGACTTCTATGGCTACACCTTC CASSYSVTDFYGYTF
TRBJ1-1 TRBV6-6 NA TRBD1 TGTGCCAGCAGCCTGGACAGGGATCGGGGTGAAGCTTTCTTT CASSLDRDRGEAFF
TRBJ2-3 TRBV29-1 few TRBD2 TGCAGCACCAAACGGGGGGGCACAGATACGCAGTATTTT CSTKRGGTDTQYF
TRBJ2-6 TRBV20-1 NA TRBD1 TGCAGTGTGGTCAGGGGGACTGGGGCCAACGTCCTGACTTTC CSVVRGTGANVLTF
TRBJ1-2 TRBV7-9 NA NA TGTGCCAGCAGCGGCAATGTGGGTTTGGACGGCTACACCTTC CASSGNVGLDGYTF
TRBJ2-7 TRBV7-9 NA NA TGTGCCAGCAGCTTTGGTCAGATTGACTACGAGCAGTACTTC CASSFGQIDYEQYF
TRBJ2-1 TRBV7-2 few NA TGTGCCAGCAGCTTAGATATAGGGCACAATGAGCAGTTCTTC CASSLDIGHNEQFF
TRBJ2-6 TRBV7-2 many NA TGTGCCAGCAGCTCGGGAGTTCTTGTTTTTGGGGCCAACGTCCTGACTTTC CASSSGVLVFGANVLTF
TRBJ1-6 TRBV20-1 NA TRBD1 TGCAGTGCTAGAGATCAGGACAGGGGTAATTCACCCCTCCACTTT CSARDQDRGNSPLHF
TRBJ1-6 TRBV13 NA NA TGTGCCAGCAGCCAAGGAAAGGGAATTTCACCCCTCCACTTT CASSQGKGISPLHF
TRBJ2-3 TRBV29-1 NA TRBD1 TGCAGCGTTGAGGGAAGGGACAGAGACAATACGCAGTATTTT CSVEGRDRDNTQYF
TRBJ1-1 TRBV29-1 few TRBD1 TGCAGCGTTGCTGTGTGGGACAGAGGGAACACTGAAGCTTTCTTT CSVAVWDRGNTEAFF
TRBJ2-5 TRBV20-1 few NA TGCAGTGCTAGCACCGCGTACCAAGAGACCCAGTACTTC CSASTAYQETQYF
TRBJ2-5 TRBV28 NA TRBD1 TGTGCCAGCACCACACAGGGGGCTCCGACCCAGTACTTC CASTTQGAPTQYF
TRBJ1-2 TRBV9 NA TRBD1 TGTGCCAGCAGCGTCACAGGGGGAGAGGCTGGCTACACCTTC CASSVTGGEAGYTF
TRBJ2-3 TRBV7-3 NA TRBD2 TGTGCCAGCAGTCGGACTAGCGGGAGTGCAGGTACGCAGTATTTT CASSRTSGSAGTQYF
TRBJ1-2 TRBV20-1 NA NA TGCAGTGCTGCGTGGGCCAACTATGGCTACACCTTC CSAAWANYGYTF
TRBJ2-7 TRBV20-1 NA TRBD2 TGCAGTGCCACAGCTACCGGGACTAACTCCTACGAGCAGTACTTC CSATATGTNSYEQYF
TRBJ1-5 TRBV3-1 NA NA TGTGCCAGCAGCCAAGAAACGACAGGGCCCCAGCATTTT CASSQETTGPQHF
TRBJ2-7 TRBV14 NA TRBD1 TGTGCCAGCAGCCAGACAGGGAGTTTCAATGAGCAGTACTTC CASSQTGSFNEQYF
TRBJ2-7 TRBV28 NA NA TGTGCCAGCAGGTACTACGAGCAGTACTTC CASRYYEQYF
TRBJ2-1 TRBV19 NA TRBD2 TGTGCCAGCAAACCGGGGGACGCGGGAGGGAATGAGCAGTTCTTC CASKPGDAGGNEQFF
TRBJ2-1 TRBV6-5 NA NA TGTGCCAGCAGTTACACAGGAGGTCTCTACAATGAGCAGTTCTTC CASSYTGGLYNEQFF
TRBJ2-1 TRBV25-1 NA NA TGTGCCAGCAGTGAAGGGCAGGGTCGAGGAGAGACCCAGTTCTTC CASSEGQGRGETQFF
TRBJ2-3 TRBV29-1 many NA TGCAGCGCAGGGGGACTACCCGGCAACGCAGATACGCAGTATTTT CSAGGLPGNADTQYF
TRBJ2-5 TRBV7-7 NA NA TGTGCCAGCAGCTTAAGACAAGGACCAGGGGAGACCCAGTACTTC CASSLRQGPGETQYF
TRBJ1-6 TRBV4-3 few NA TGCGCCAGCAGCCAAGATTTGGCGGGTGACTCACCCCTCCACTTT CASSQDLAGDSPLHF
TRBJ2-3 TRBV12-3/TRBV12-4 NA NA TGTGCCACCGAGCAGGGTGCGCTGAGTGGTACGCAGTATTTT CATEQGALSGTQYF
TRBJ2-1 TRBV12-3/TRBV12-4 NA NA TGTGCCAGCAGTTTAGGGCAGTGGGCCCGTGAGCAGTTCTTC CASSLGQWAREQFF
TRBJ2-5 TRBV5-1 few TRBD2 TGTGCCAGCAGTGAACTAGCGGGCCAAGAGACCCAGTACTTC CASSELAGQETQYF
TRBJ2-7 TRBV6-5 NA NA TGTGCCAGCAGTCACTTAGGAGAGCAGTACTTC CASSHLGEQYF
TRBJ1-1 TRBV4-3 NA TRBD1 TGCGCCAGCAGCCCCAGTCCGGGACAGGGGTTGGGGGCTTTCTTT CASSPSPGQGLGAFF
TRBJ2-1 TRBV6-1 NA NA TGTGCCAGCAGTGAAATGAGGATCGAGTTCTTC CASSEMRIEFF
TRBJ2-7 TRBV7-9 NA NA TGTGCCAGCAGCTCTAGGGTGGTTCACGAGCAGTACTTC CASSSRVVHEQYF
TRBJ2-1 TRBV7-2 NA NA TGTGTCAGCAGCTTAGGGGTGAATTCAGATGAGCAGTTCTTC CVSSLGVNSDEQFF
TRBJ1-2 TRBV12-3/TRBV12-4 NA TRBD1 TGTGCCAGCACCCAAACGGGGGACAGTCGGATCTATGGCTACACCTTC CASTQTGDSRIYGYTF
TRBJ2-3 TRBV12-3/TRBV12-4 NA NA TGTGCCAGCAGTTTAGGGATGCGCACAGATACGCAGTATTTT CASSLGMRTDTQYF
TRBJ2-3 TRBV18 NA NA TGTGCCAGCTCAAAGTCGGGGGTGACAGATACGCAGTATTTT CASSKSGVTDTQYF
TRBJ2-7 TRBV20-1 NA NA TGCAGTGCTCCAAGGGCCTCAAAATCCTACGAGCAGTACTTC CSAPRASKSYEQYF
TRBJ2-2 TRBV6-5 NA NA TGTGCCAGCAGTTACTCGACGCCCACCGGGGAGCTGTTTTTT CASSYSTPTGELFF
TRBJ2-1 TRBV4-3 NA TRBD2 TGCGCCAGCAGCCAAGAACTAGCGGGAGTCAGGAATGAGCAGTTCTTC CASSQELAGVRNEQFF
TRBJ2-5 TRBV11-2 NA NA TGTGCCAGCAGCTTAGTAGGGGGGCAATTGCAGACCCAGTACTTC CASSLVGGQLQTQYF
TRBJ2-1 TRBV29-1 NA NA TGCAGCGTTGAAGATAAGAGGAGCTCCTTGTACAATGAGCAGTTCTTC CSVEDKRSSLYNEQFF
TRBJ2-1 TRBV4-2 NA TRBD2 TGTGCCGGCAGCCAATCGTGGGGAGGGAACAATGAGCAGTTCTTC CAGSQSWGGNNEQFF
TRBJ2-7 TRBV18 few NA TGTGCCAGTACCGAACCACAGGGAGGAGTGGCCTACGAGCAGTACTTC CASTEPQGGVAYEQYF
TRBJ2-7 TRBV10-3 few NA TGTGCCATCAGGGCCAGCGACCACGAGCAGTACTTC CAIRASDHEQYF
TRBJ2-7 TRBV28 NA NA TGTGCCAGCAGGCTAGGGACAAAGACGTACGAGCAGTACTTC CASRLGTKTYEQYF